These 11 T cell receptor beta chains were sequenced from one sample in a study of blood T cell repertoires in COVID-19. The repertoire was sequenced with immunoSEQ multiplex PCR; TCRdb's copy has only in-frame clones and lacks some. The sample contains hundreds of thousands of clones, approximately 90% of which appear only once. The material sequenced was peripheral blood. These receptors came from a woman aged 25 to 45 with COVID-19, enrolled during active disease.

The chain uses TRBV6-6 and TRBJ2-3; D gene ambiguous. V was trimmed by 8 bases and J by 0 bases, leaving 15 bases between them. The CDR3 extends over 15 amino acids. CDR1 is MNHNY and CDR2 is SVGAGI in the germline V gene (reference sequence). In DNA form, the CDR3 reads TGTGCCAGCTCACGTGCGAGTTCTAGCACAGATACGCAGTATTTT. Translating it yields CASSRASSSTDTQYF.

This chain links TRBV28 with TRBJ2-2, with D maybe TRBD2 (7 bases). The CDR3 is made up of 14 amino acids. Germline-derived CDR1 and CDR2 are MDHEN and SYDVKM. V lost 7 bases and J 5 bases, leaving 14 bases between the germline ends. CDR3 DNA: TGTGCCAGCAAGGGGGGGACAAGAACCGGGGAGCTGTTTTTT. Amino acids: CASKGGTRTGELFF.

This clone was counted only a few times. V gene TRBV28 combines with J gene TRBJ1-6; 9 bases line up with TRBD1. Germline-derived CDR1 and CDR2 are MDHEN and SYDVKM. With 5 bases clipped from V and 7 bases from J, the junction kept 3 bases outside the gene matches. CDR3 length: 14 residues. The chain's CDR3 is CASSGQGKNSPLHF. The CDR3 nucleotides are TGTGCCAGCAGTGGACAGGGGAAGAATTCACCCCTCCACTTT.

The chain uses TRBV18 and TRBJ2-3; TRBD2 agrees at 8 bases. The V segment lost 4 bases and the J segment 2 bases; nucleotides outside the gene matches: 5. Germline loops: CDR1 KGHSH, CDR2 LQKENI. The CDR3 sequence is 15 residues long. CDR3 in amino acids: CASSRTSGVTDTQYF. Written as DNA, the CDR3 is TGTGCCAGCTCACGAACTAGCGGAGTCACAGATACGCAGTATTTT. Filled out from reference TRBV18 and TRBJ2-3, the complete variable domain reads NAGVMQNPRHLVRRRGQEARLRCSPMKGHSHVYWYRQLPEEGLKFMVYLQKENIIDESGMPKERFSAEFPKEGPSILRIQQVVRGDSAAYFCASSRTSGVTDTQYFGPGTRLTVL.

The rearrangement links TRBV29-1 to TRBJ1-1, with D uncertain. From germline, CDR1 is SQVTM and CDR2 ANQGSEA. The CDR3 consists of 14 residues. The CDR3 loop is CITSGLLMNTEAFF. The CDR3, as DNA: TGCATCACAAGCGGATTGTTGATGAACACTGAAGCTTTCTTT.

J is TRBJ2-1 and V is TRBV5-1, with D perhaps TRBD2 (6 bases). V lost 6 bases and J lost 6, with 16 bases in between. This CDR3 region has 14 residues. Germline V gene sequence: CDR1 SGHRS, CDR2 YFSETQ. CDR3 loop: CASTLLRGGNEQFF. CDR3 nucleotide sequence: TGCGCCAGCACCCTCCTGCGGGGAGGCAATGAGCAGTTCTTC. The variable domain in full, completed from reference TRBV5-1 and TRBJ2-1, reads KAGVTQTPRYLIKTRGQQVTLSCSPISGHRSVSWYQQTPGQGLQFLFEYFSETQRNKGNFPGRFSGRQFSNSRSEMNVSTLELGDSALYLCASTLLRGGNEQFFGPGTRLTVL.

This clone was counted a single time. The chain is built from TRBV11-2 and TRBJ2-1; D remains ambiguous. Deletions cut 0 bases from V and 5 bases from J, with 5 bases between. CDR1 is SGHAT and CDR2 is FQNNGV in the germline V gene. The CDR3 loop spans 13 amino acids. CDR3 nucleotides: TGTGCCAGCAGCTTAGACAGAAACAATGAGCAGTTCTTC. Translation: CASSLDRNNEQFF.

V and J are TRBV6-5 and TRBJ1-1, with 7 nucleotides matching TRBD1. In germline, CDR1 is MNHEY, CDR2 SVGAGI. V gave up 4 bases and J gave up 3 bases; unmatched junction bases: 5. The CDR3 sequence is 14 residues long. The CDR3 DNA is TGTGCCAGCAGTTCTAACACAGGGGACACTGAAGCTTTCTTT. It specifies CASSSNTGDTEAFF.

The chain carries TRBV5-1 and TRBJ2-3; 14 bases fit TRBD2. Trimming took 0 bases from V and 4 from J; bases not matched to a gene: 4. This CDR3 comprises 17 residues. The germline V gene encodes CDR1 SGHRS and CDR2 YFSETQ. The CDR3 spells CASSLVGLAGGADTQYF. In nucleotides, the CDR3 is TGCGCCAGCAGCTTGGTAGGACTAGCGGGGGGCGCAGATACGCAGTATTTT.

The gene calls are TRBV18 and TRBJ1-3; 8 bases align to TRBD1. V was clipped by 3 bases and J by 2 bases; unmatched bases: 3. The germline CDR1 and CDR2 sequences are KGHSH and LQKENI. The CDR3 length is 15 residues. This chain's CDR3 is CASSPGQGAGNTIYF. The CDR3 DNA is TGTGCCAGCTCACCCGGACAGGGTGCTGGAAACACCATATATTTT. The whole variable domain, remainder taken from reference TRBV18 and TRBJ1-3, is NAGVMQNPRHLVRRRGQEARLRCSPMKGHSHVYWYRQLPEEGLKFMVYLQKENIIDESGMPKERFSAEFPKEGPSILRIQQVVRGDSAAYFCASSPGQGAGNTIYFGEGSWLTVV.

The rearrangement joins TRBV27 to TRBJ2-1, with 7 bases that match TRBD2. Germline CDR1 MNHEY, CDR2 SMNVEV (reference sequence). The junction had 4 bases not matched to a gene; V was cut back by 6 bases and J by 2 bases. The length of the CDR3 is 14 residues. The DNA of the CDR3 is TGTGCCAGCAGCCCCGGACTAGCCTACAATGAGCAGTTCTTC. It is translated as CASSPGLAYNEQFF.